This T cell receptor (beta chain) was observed in a study of vaccination effects on CD4 cells after COVID-19. Libraries were prepared by immunoSEQ multiplex PCR; TCRdb keeps only in-frame clonotypes and omits some of them. The sample contains 15,000 or so clones, roughly 76% of which appear only once. Worth noting for this clone: Its antigen is unidentified.

Study-level points and caveats: A shortage of convalescent patients and an absence of early post-infection timepoints characterized the study.

The ViraFEST assay expanded antigen-specific CD4+ T cells with viral peptide pools before sequencing. Investigators separated out CD4+ T cells once around eleven days of culture had passed. As their vaccination, participants received two doses of either BNT162b2 or mRNA-1273. Vaccine recipients lacked prior SARS-CoV-2 infection and had negative nucleocapsid antibodies. Each well held some 2 million PBMC cultured with approximately 9.7 ug/ml peptides and about 10 IU/ml IL-2. In the cultures, half the medium was exchanged for IL-2 medium on days 3 and 7. This specimen consisted of CD4+ T cells from PBMCs cultured with HCoV-NL63 spike peptides, obtained after COVID-19 vaccination. This TCR derives from a human donor who received a COVID-19 vaccine.

In DNA form, the CDR3 reads TGTGCCAGCAGCCAAGAGGATGTAGCCAAAAACATTCAGTACTTC. This codes for CASSQEDVAKNIQYF. The chain joins TRBV3-1 (or the pseudogene TRBV3-2) to TRBJ2-4; D not resolved. V was pared by 0 bases and J by 0 bases, with 6 bases between. Germline lookup yields CDR1 LGHDT and CDR2 YNNKEL (reference sequence). The CDR3 covers 15 residues.